The T cell receptor (beta chain) under discussion was sequenced for a study of blood T cell repertoires in COVID-19 (dated by TCRdb to the early 2020s). With regard to the full study: Collaborator samples came from the United States, Italy and Spain and covered acute and convalescent phases of COVID-19. The prospective study material was composed of cDNA or gDNA derived from T cells, B-cell-depleted T cells, or PBMCs. The dataset comprised deeply sampled blood TCRbeta repertoires from subjects exposed to, actively infected with, or recovered from COVID-19. The repertoires were released in a freely available public database intended as a resource for research on the immune response to SARS-CoV-2. Samples were obtained from the ongoing ImmuneRACE study (first 160 participants) and from over 1,000 subjects provided by 6 global collaborators. The sample metadata nearly always contained a de-identified subject ID, COVID-19 status, age in years and sex. Where available, HLA class I and class II types were taken from metadata supplied by the sample provider and were not determined by assay-based typing.

The immunoSEQ Assay, a bias-controlled multiplex PCR, was used to amplify TCRbeta CDR3 regions from genomic DNA. As for how the authors treated the data: Nucleated cell counts per sample were estimated from amplification of reference gene primers within the assay. To quantify the absolute abundance of each unique TCRbeta CDR3 rearrangement, sequence reads were collapsed and filtered. For each sample, productive Simpson clonality was calculated as the square root of Simpson's diversity index across productive rearrangements. TCRdb retrieved this table from immuneACCESS and kept in-frame rearrangements only. Not all clones are present; in checked studies, unresolved V genes account for under half, and no reason is known for the remainder. Clone size and the V and J calls come from that table; the DNA yielded D and trimming. The sample records 50,000 to 80,000 clones, around 90% of which are singletons. The ten most abundant clones make up 43% of the sample.

In Seattle, one collaborating source enrolled patients while the infection was active and tracked those patients longitudinally over the course of disease. The collaborating institutions used their own protocols to collect whole blood in K2EDTA tubes. Collaborator samples were shipped for TCRbeta analysis as frozen whole blood, isolated PBMCs, or DNA extracted from either sample type. In regard to this clone: Its antigen specificity is not known. Per-base quality was not reported, and no clone a single base away is much larger than it.

The research as a whole found: The quantity of clinical and demographic metadata differed by source and by participant and was supplied without curation.

This TCR was sampled from a woman in her fifties or sixties with COVID-19, enrolled during active disease. Sequenced: peripheral blood.

For the CDR3, the sequence is CASSRYGQGNYGYTF. The sequenced DNA: TGTGCCAGCAGCAGATATGGACAGGGGAACTATGGCTACACCTTC. The chain uses TRBV6-5 and TRBJ1-2, with 9 central nucleotides matching TRBD1. CDR1 MNHEY and CDR2 SVGAGI are derived from the germline V gene. The CDR3 runs 15 amino acids, cysteine and phenylalanine included. Only CDR3 DNA remains: 45 bases, in frame from the first base. Ends trimmed: V by 6 bases, J by 2 bases; bases unmatched to a gene: 7.